This entry lists 9 T cell receptor beta chains sequenced from one sample in a study of identifying expanded T cells in peripheral blood. The data were produced by immunoSEQ multiplex PCR, yet TCRdb's version contains in-frame clones alone and is incomplete. The profile covers approximately 100,000 clones, with more than 70% appearing a single time and about 4% taken by the ten largest. Sequenced input: blood. The receptors originated from a person aged 18 to 70 in good health.

V gene TRBV11-2 combines with J gene TRBJ2-3; D not resolved. V was shortened by 0 bases and J by 6 bases, with 7 bases between the two germline ends. CDR1 SGHAT and CDR2 FQNNGV come from the germline V gene. The CDR3 is made up of 13 amino acids. The CDR3 reads CASSLDGVDTQYF. The CDR3 DNA reads TGTGCCAGCAGCTTAGATGGTGTTGATACGCAGTATTTT.

This clone was picked up one time. V is TRBV2 and J is TRBJ2-1, with TRBD1 as a possible D gene (7 bases). The V end lost 4 bases, the J end lost 3 bases, and 13 bases lay between the germline ends. The CDR3 runs to 15 residues. From germline, CDR1 is SNHLY and CDR2 FYNNEI. The chain's CDR3 is CASSVEGQSYNEQFF. CDR3 nucleotide sequence: TGTGCCAGCAGTGTGGAGGGACAGAGCTACAATGAGCAGTTCTTC.

The chain is built from TRBV6-5 and TRBJ2-7; the match to TRBD2 covers 11 bases. Germline values: CDR1 MNHEY, CDR2 SVGAGI. V lost 4 bases to trimming and J lost 0 bases; unmatched junction nucleotides: 2. CDR3 size: 15 residues. CDR3 sequence: CASSSSGGLSYEQYF. CDR3 coding DNA: TGTGCCAGCAGTTCTAGCGGGGGGCTCTCCTACGAGCAGTACTTC.

The chain joins TRBV27 to TRBJ2-1, with D uncertain. The CDR3 consists of 12 residues. Trimming took off 8 bases at V and 6 bases at J, with 11 bases between the two ends. Germline-derived CDR1 and CDR2 are MNHEY and SMNVEV (reference sequence). The CDR3 reads CASRAILNEQFF. In DNA, the CDR3 is TGTGCCAGCCGTGCCATCCTCAATGAGCAGTTCTTC.

The rearrangement links TRBV9 to TRBJ2-1, with 10 positions matching TRBD2. Germline V gives CDR1 SGDLS, CDR2 YYNGEE. There are 15 residues in the CDR3. V lost 6 bases and J lost 8; bases outside the gene matches: 11. The DNA of the CDR3 is TGTGCCAGCACCGTTGATAGCGGGGGGAGCGATGAGCAGTTCTTC. This codes for CASTVDSGGSDEQFF.

This chain connects TRBV10-1 to TRBJ2-7; no reliable D call. This CDR3 contains 14 residues. V was trimmed by 1 base and J by 2 bases, leaving 9 bases between them. The germline CDR1 and CDR2 sequences are WNHNN and SYGVQD (reference sequence). The CDR3 protein is CASSELSGPYEQYF. The CDR3 region has the DNA TGCGCCAGCAGTGAGTTATCAGGACCCTACGAGCAGTACTTC.

The chain has TRBV7-3 and TRBJ2-7; TRBD2 matches at 12 bases. The length of the CDR3 is 16 residues. J gave up 1 base and V 6 bases, and 7 bases lay outside the gene matches. Germline V gives CDR1 SGHTA, CDR2 FQGTGA. CDR3: CASSSLLAGGSYEQYF. The CDR3 DNA reads as TGTGCCAGCAGTTCTCTCCTAGCGGGGGGGTCCTACGAGCAGTACTTC.

The rearrangement uses TRBV28 and TRBJ1-2, with D uncertain. CDR1 is MDHEN and CDR2 is SYDVKM in the germline V gene. Trimming stripped 3 bases from V and 1 base from J, with 6 bases between. The CDR3 has 13 amino acids. The CDR3 sequence: CASSFDNNYGYTF. As DNA, the CDR3 is TGTGCCAGCAGTTTCGACAATAACTATGGCTACACCTTC.

This rearrangement joins TRBV5-6 to TRBJ2-7; no clear D. This CDR3 region has 14 residues. Per germline, CDR1 SGHDT and CDR2 YYEEEE. V was pared by 5 bases and J by 0 bases, with 12 bases between. The DNA for the CDR3 is TGTGCCAGCAGTGGACGCGGAAGCTCCTACGAGCAGTACTTC. Protein product: CASSGRGSSYEQYF.